One sample yielded the 24 T cell receptor beta chains listed below, sequenced in a study of human T cells and chemical hapten exposure. TCRdb analysed the RACE reads with MiXCR anew, one entry per CDR3 protein. Of 75,000 to 80,000 distinct CDR3 sequences in the sample, about 9.2% were seen once. Sample time point: healthy volunteer bleed at 6 weeks. Unseparated into fractions, whole blood served as the source from which total RNA was extracted. Material: whole blood. The receptors stem from a female donor in good health. Some clones in this sample may be carry-over from other donors' samples.

The rearrangement uses TRBV7-6 and TRBJ1-4; a possible D gene is TRBD1 (6 bases). The CDR3 covers 19 residues. Trimming shortened V by 5 bases and J by 3 bases, and 25 bases separated the two germline ends. Germline-derived CDR1 and CDR2 are SGHVS and FNYEAQ. For the CDR3, the DNA is TGTGCCAGCAGCCCCCTACCGCTGTTAACAGGGTCTTCTAATGAAAAACTGTTTTTT. Translating gives CASSPLPLLTGSSNEKLFF.

This clonotype was counted between two and nine times. The CDR3 region has the DNA TGCAGTGCTCCTCCTAGCGGGGGCCTCCTCACAGATACGCAGTATTTT. Its protein is CSAPPSGGLLTDTQYF. This sequence joins TRBV20-1 and TRBJ2-3, with 10 bases aligning to TRBD2. V shed 5 bases, J shed 2 bases, and the junction held 10 bases outside the gene matches. CDR3 length: 16 residues. Germline loops: CDR1 DFQATT, CDR2 SNEGSKA (reference sequence).

This clonotype has ten or more counts. This rearrangement joins TRBV5-6 to TRBJ1-1; D is ambiguous. CDR1 and CDR2 (germline): SGHDT, YYEEEE. The CDR3 runs 14 residues. The V and J ends lost 0 bases and 4 bases respectively, with 10 bases between them. The CDR3 sequence: CASSLVPTGTEAFF. The CDR3 DNA reads as TGTGCCAGCAGCTTGGTCCCTACGGGCACTGAAGCTTTCTTT.

This chain uses TRBV5-4 with TRBJ1-1; 8 nucleotides match TRBD1. This CDR3 spans 13 amino acids. The J segment lost 7 bases and the V segment lost 2 bases, leaving 4 bases of the junction unmatched. Germline V gives CDR1 SGHNT, CDR2 YYREEE (reference sequence). The CDR3 reads CASSLTGTGEAFF. The CDR3 DNA is TGTGCCAGCAGCTTAACCGGGACAGGTGAAGCTTTCTTT.

A few counts support this clonotype. Just one base apart from a much larger clone, this may be a read error. This chain joins TRBV4-2 and TRBJ1-1; the D is unclear. The ends were cut back, 0 bases at V and 3 bases at J, with 11 bases in the middle. The germline gives CDR1 LGHNA, CDR2 YNFKEQ. The CDR3 has 15 amino acids. The CDR3 DNA is TGTGCCAGCAGCCAAGAGGGCAGGAGGGACACTGAAGCTTTCTTT. Protein product: CASSQEGRRDTEAFF.

This clonotype has a count of ten or more. The chain couples TRBV3-1 to TRBJ2-3; D unresolved. Per the germline V gene, CDR1 is LGHDT and CDR2 is YNNKEL (reference sequence). The germline V and J ends were trimmed by 1 base and 4 bases, with 12 bases remaining between them. This CDR3 contains 15 residues. The CDR3 protein is CASSQVESPPDTQYF. The CDR3 region has the DNA TGTGCCAGCAGCCAAGTGGAAAGCCCCCCAGATACGCAGTATTTT.

The gene calls are TRBV12-3 or TRBV12-4 and TRBJ2-6, with D unclear. Trimming stripped 6 bases from V and 0 bases from J, with 15 bases between. This CDR3 comprises 17 residues. Here the CDR3 reads CASRSIERDSGANVLTF. CDR3 sequence (DNA): TGTGCCAGCAGATCCATAGAGCGAGACTCTGGGGCCAACGTCCTGACTTTC.

This clonotype has ten or more counts. The V and J genes are TRBV3-1 and TRBJ1-1; 8 nucleotides line up with TRBD1. Germline assignment: CDR1 LGHDT and CDR2 YNNKEL (reference sequence). This CDR3 spans 14 amino acids. V trimming: 0 bases; J trimming: 8 bases; junction bases outside the gene matches: 5. Written as DNA, the CDR3 is TGTGCCAGCAGCCAAGAAGGACAGGGTCTGGAAGCTTTCTTT. Encoded protein: CASSQEGQGLEAFF. The full variable domain, with the rest looked up from reference TRBV3-1 and TRBJ1-1, is DTAVSQTPKYLVTQMGNDKSIKCEQNLGHDTMYWYKQDSKKFLKIMFSYNNKELIINETVPNRFSPKSPDKAHLNLHINSLELGDSAVYFCASSQEGQGLEAFFGQGTRLTVV.

Points on this clonotype: It may be a read error: a sequence one base away is much more abundant. CDR3 in DNA: TGTGTCATCCAAGCCCGGGGGACGGACTACAATGAGCAGTTCTTC. Translated: CVIQARGTDYNEQFF. This rearrangement joins TRBV5-4 to TRBJ2-1, with a possible D match to TRBD2 (6 bases). This CDR3 is built from 15 residues. The V gene's germline CDR1 is SGHNT and CDR2 YYREEE (reference sequence).

This clonotype was picked up a small number of times. The rearrangement links TRBV7-3 to TRBJ2-3; possibly TRBD2 for D (5 bases). This CDR3 has 13 residues. V was trimmed by 6 bases and J by 4 bases, leaving 11 bases between them. CDR1 is SGHTA, CDR2 FQGTGA, per germline. This CDR3 is CASSVRVADTQYF. DNA of the CDR3: TGTGCCAGCAGTGTGCGGGTCGCAGATACGCAGTATTTT.

The chain couples TRBV9 to TRBJ2-1; 8 bases line up with TRBD1. V lost 4 bases to trimming and J lost 2 bases; unmatched junction nucleotides: 5. The germline V gene encodes CDR1 SGDLS and CDR2 YYNGEE. The CDR3 totals 15 residues. The CDR3 sequence is CASSTGQGTYNEQFF. In DNA form, the CDR3 reads TGTGCCAGCAGCACCGGACAGGGTACCTACAATGAGCAGTTCTTC.

This clonotype was counted ten times or more. The chain is built from TRBV29-1 and TRBJ1-1; 7 bases map to TRBD1. The CDR3 length is 14 residues. V lost 5 bases and J lost 0; bases outside the gene matches: 6. CDR1 is SQVTM and CDR2 is ANQGSEA in the germline V gene. The CDR3, as DNA: TGCAGCGTTTTAAAACAGGGGATGAACACTGAAGCTTTCTTT. This sequence encodes CSVLKQGMNTEAFF. The entire variable domain, with the rest obtained from reference TRBV29-1 and TRBJ1-1, is as follows: SAVISQKPSRDICQRGTSLTIQCQVDSQVTMMFWYRQQPGQSLTLIATANQGSEATYESGFVIDKFPISRPNLTFSTLTVSNMSPEDSSIYLCSVLKQGMNTEAFFGQGTRLTVV.

This clonotype was observed many times. The chain uses TRBV30 and TRBJ2-1, with TRBD2 identical over 9 bases. CDR3 length equals 15 residues. Per the germline V gene, CDR1 is GTSNPN and CDR2 is SVGIG (reference sequence). V dropped 0 bases and J dropped 3; count of bases not matched to a gene: 3. CDR3: CAWSVRRGGYNEQFF. Here the CDR3 DNA reads TGTGCCTGGAGTGTCAGGCGGGGGGGCTACAATGAGCAGTTCTTC.

This clonotype came up once. This rearrangement joins TRBV10-2 to TRBJ1-1; no reliable D call. From germline, CDR1 is WSHSY and CDR2 SAAADI. Trimming removed 9 bases from V and 1 base from J, with 9 bases in between. CDR3 length equals 12 residues. The CDR3 loop is CASSTGNTEAFF. CDR3 bases: TGCGCCAGTTCGACGGGGAACACTGAAGCTTTCTTT.

The table lists this clonotype with many counts. The V gene is TRBV28, the J gene TRBJ1-2, with D unclear. With 8 bases removed from V and 0 bases from J, the gap between germline ends came to 10 bases. CDR1 is MDHEN, CDR2 SYDVKM, per germline. The length of the CDR3 is 13 residues. CDR3 in DNA: TGTGCCAGCTTACCGGATCCTAACTATGGCTACACCTTC. This gives the protein CASLPDPNYGYTF.

The rearrangement joins TRBV19 to TRBJ2-3; D tentatively reads TRBD1 or TRBD2 (6 bases each). The CDR3 sequence is 14 residues long. V lost 6 bases, J lost 5 bases, and 15 bases lay in between. In germline, CDR1 is LNHDA, CDR2 SQIVND (reference sequence). The CDR3 loop is CASSQRGPGDTQYF. The CDR3 bases are TGTGCCAGTAGCCAACGGGGGCCGGGAGATACGCAGTATTTT.

This clonotype was counted between two and nine times. This chain uses TRBV6-5 with TRBJ1-4; D is undetermined. Germline CDR1 is MNHEY and CDR2 is SVGAGI. Trimming cost V 0 bases and J 3 bases, with 8 bases left between them. This CDR3 comprises 15 residues. CDR3 in DNA: TGTGCCAGCAGTTACTCGAGAATGTCTAATGAAAAACTGTTTTTT. It codes for CASSYSRMSNEKLFF.

This clonotype was seen repeatedly, ten times or more. The V gene is TRBV6-2 or TRBV6-3, the J gene TRBJ1-1; D unresolved. Germline-derived CDR1 and CDR2 are MNHEY and SVGEGT. V shed 6 bases and J shed 4 bases, with 12 bases lying between them. The length of the CDR3 is 13 residues. In nucleotides, the CDR3 is TGTGCCAGCAGGGAGAGGTCGTCCACTGAAGCTTTCTTT. Translating gives CASRERSSTEAFF.

This clonotype was counted many times. V is TRBV2 and J is TRBJ1-1; D remains ambiguous. The CDR3 spans 17 residues. V dropped 5 bases and J dropped 0 bases, with 19 bases sitting between them. Per the germline V gene, CDR1 is SNHLY and CDR2 is FYNNEI. The CDR3 coding sequence is TGTGCCAGCAGTCCCCACGCCGGCCGAGGAATGAACACTGAAGCTTTCTTT. It is translated as CASSPHAGRGMNTEAFF.

This clonotype was seen more than once but under ten times. This sequence joins TRBV7-9 and TRBJ1-1; D gene uncertain. CDR1 is SEHNR and CDR2 is FQNEAQ in the germline V gene (reference sequence). V shed 5 bases and J shed 8 bases, with 15 bases lying between them. This CDR3 is 13 amino acids long. CDR3 amino acids: CASSATSALEAFF. The CDR3 nucleotides read TGTGCCAGCAGCGCCACCAGCGCTCTCGAAGCTTTCTTT.

This clonotype was detected ten times or more. The chain has TRBV7-2 and TRBJ1-2; TRBD1 matches at 9 bases. The CDR3 has 15 amino acids. V lost 5 bases and J lost 8; bases outside the gene matches: 12. Germline V lookup: CDR1 SGHTA, CDR2 FQGNSA. For the CDR3, the DNA is TGTGCCAGCAGCCTCATCCGGGACAGGGTGGCGGGCTACACCTTC. Residues: CASSLIRDRVAGYTF.

This clonotype occurred a few times. The chain uses TRBV12-3 or TRBV12-4 and TRBJ1-1; D gene unclear. CDR3 length: 15 amino acids. V was pared by 6 bases and J by 4 bases, with 18 bases between. This CDR3 reads CASSLPAGGGTEAFF. CDR3 in DNA: TGTGCCAGCAGCTTACCCGCCGGCGGAGGCACTGAAGCTTTCTTT.

This clonotype was observed a handful of times. The genes are TRBV5-4 and TRBJ1-6, with D perhaps TRBD1 (5 bases). The CDR3 has 16 residues. Germline-derived CDR1 and CDR2 are SGHNT and YYREEE (reference sequence). V dropped 5 bases and J dropped 9 bases, with 21 bases sitting between them. The CDR3 DNA sequence: TGTGCCAGCAGGGTCCAACCGGGACTGGGGACTTCACCCCTCCACTTT. Translation gives CASRVQPGLGTSPLHF.

The V and J genes are TRBV5-6 and TRBJ2-7; unclear D gene. V was pared by 0 bases and J by 4 bases, with 14 bases between. CDR3 length: 15 residues. CDR1 is SGHDT, CDR2 YYEEEE, per germline. The CDR3 loop reads CASSLVTRVPYEQYF. In DNA form, the CDR3 reads TGTGCCAGCAGCTTGGTGACCAGAGTTCCTTACGAGCAGTACTTC.